This T cell receptor beta chain came from a study of cytomegalovirus exposure and HLA in healthy donors. PCR amplification relied on 60 Vbeta primers (plus 13 Jbeta primers). Libraries were prepared by immunoSEQ multiplex PCR; TCRdb keeps only in-frame clonotypes and omits some of them. Seen here are some 150,000 clones, approximately 87% observed once, and the top ten hold roughly 1.4%. V lost 0 bases and J 6 bases, leaving 16 bases between the germline ends. The CDR3 length is 16 residues. The V gene's germline CDR1 is SGHRS and CDR2 YFSETQ. V usage is TRBV5-1 and J usage is TRBJ2-1; maybe TRBD1 (6 bases). The source is a man in his forties or fifties in good health and CMV-seronegative. What was sequenced was PBMCs. The CDR3 nucleotides read TGCGCCAGCAGCTTGGTTCAGGGGTTAGGGGGCAATGAGCAGTTCTTC. Translation: CASSLVQGLGGNEQFF. The full variable domain, its missing parts supplied by reference TRBV5-1 and TRBJ2-1, is KAGVTQTPRYLIKTRGQQVTLSCSPISGHRSVSWYQQTPGQGLQFLFEYFSETQRNKGNFPGRFSGRQFSNSRSEMNVSTLELGDSALYLCASSLVQGLGGNEQFFGPGTRLTVL.